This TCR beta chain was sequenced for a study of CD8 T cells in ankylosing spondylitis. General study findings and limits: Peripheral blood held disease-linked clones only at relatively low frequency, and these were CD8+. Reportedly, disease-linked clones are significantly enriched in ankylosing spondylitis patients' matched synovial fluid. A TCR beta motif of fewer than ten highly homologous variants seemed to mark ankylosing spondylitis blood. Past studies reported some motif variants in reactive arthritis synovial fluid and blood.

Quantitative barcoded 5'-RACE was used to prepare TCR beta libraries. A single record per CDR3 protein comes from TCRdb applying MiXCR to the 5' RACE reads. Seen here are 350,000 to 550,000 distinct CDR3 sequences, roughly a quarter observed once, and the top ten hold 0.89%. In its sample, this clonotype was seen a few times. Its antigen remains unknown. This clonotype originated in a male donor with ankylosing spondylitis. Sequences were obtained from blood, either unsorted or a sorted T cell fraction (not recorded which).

The DNA for the CDR3 is TGCGCCAGCAGCACGTTACAGGGGAACTATGGCTACACCTTC. This gives the protein CASSTLQGNYGYTF. The V call is TRBV5-1, the J call TRBJ1-2, with 7 nucleotides matching TRBD1. The germline V gene encodes CDR1 SGHRS and CDR2 YFSETQ. V dropped 4 bases and J dropped 2; count of bases not matched to a gene: 5. This CDR3 region has 14 residues.